Below are 12 T cell receptor beta chains sequenced from a single sample in a study of blood T cell repertoires in COVID-19 (dated by TCRdb to 2020 to 2021). The library came from the immunoSEQ multiplex PCR assay. TCRdb mirrors the immuneACCESS table, restricted to in-frame sequences. Some clones are absent from its copies; in checked studies, under half trace to an unresolved V gene, and the reason for the others is unknown. Counted in this sample were around 330,000 clones; around nine tenths of them appeared once. 3% to 4% of the sample is taken by the ten largest. Material: peripheral blood. Receptors originate from a woman in her forties or fifties with active or convalescent COVID-19.

This clone has only a few counts. The V gene is TRBV4-3, the J gene TRBJ1-5, with unresolved D. The ends were cut back, 0 bases at V and 0 bases at J, with 6 bases in the middle. Germline CDR1 is LGHNA and CDR2 is YSLEER. The CDR3 covers 15 residues. The CDR3 DNA sequence: TGCGCCAGCAGCCAAGACATCTATAGCAATCAGCCCCAGCATTTT. It is translated as CASSQDIYSNQPQHF.

The V call is TRBV12-5, the J call TRBJ1-5, with D unclear. Germline V gene data show CDR1 as LGHNT and CDR2 as FRNRAP. Trimming pared 5 bases from V and 7 bases from J, leaving 12 bases between. This CDR3 region has 13 residues. This CDR3 reads CASGLGENQPQHF. The CDR3 nucleotides are TGTGCTAGTGGTCTTGGGGAGAACCAGCCCCAGCATTTT.

V is TRBV5-4 and J is TRBJ2-1, with D maybe TRBD1 (7 bases). Germline CDR1 reads SGHNT; CDR2 reads YYREEE (reference sequence). Trimming removed 2 bases from V and 12 bases from J, with 12 bases in between. This CDR3 spans 12 amino acids. The CDR3 region has the DNA TGTGCCAGCAGCTTTCGACAGGGAGGGCAGTTCTTC. Translating gives CASSFRQGGQFF.

The rearrangement uses TRBV5-1 and TRBJ1-1, with a possible D match to TRBD1 (6 bases). V was pared by 7 bases and J by 1 base, with 11 bases between. The CDR3 is 13 amino acids. CDR1 is SGHRS and CDR2 is YFSETQ in the germline V gene. DNA of the CDR3: TGCGCCAGCCGGAGGACAGCGAACACTGAAGCTTTCTTT. Translation: CASRRTANTEAFF.

V and J are TRBV30 and TRBJ1-6; D perhaps matches TRBD1 (6 bases). Germline values: CDR1 GTSNPN, CDR2 SVGIG (reference sequence). The germline V and J ends were trimmed by 4 bases and 3 bases, with 16 bases remaining between them. This CDR3 is 16 amino acids long. The CDR3 nucleotides read TGTGCCTGGATTGGGCAGGGGATGGGCTATAATTCACCCCTCCACTTT. It encodes CAWIGQGMGYNSPLHF.

This chain links TRBV27 with TRBJ1-2; no clear D. The germline V and J ends were trimmed by 5 bases and 3 bases, with 16 bases remaining between them. The CDR3 runs 15 residues. Germline loops: CDR1 MNHEY, CDR2 SMNVEV (reference sequence). CDR3 in DNA: TGTGCCAGCAGTCCAAGCAGGAACCTCTACTATGGCTACACCTTC. Amino acids: CASSPSRNLYYGYTF.

This clone has just one count. The chain uses TRBV2 and TRBJ1-2; TRBD1 might be the D (6 bases). CDR1 and CDR2 from the germline V gene are SNHLY and FYNNEI. V dropped 7 bases and J dropped 7 bases, with 19 bases sitting between them. This CDR3 has 14 residues. The CDR3 region is CASTGITGGSGYTF. The CDR3 DNA is TGTGCCAGCACGGGAATCACGGGGGGCTCTGGCTACACCTTC. Full variable domain (remainder filled in from reference TRBV2 and TRBJ1-2): EPEVTQTPSHQVTQMGQEVILRCVPISNHLYFYWYRQILGQKVEFLVSFYNNEISEKSEIFDDQFSVERPDGSNFTLKIRSTKLEDSAMYFCASTGITGGSGYTFGSGTRLTVV.

The chain recombines TRBV28 with TRBJ2-7; no definite D call. Germline lookup yields CDR1 MDHEN and CDR2 SYDVKM. This CDR3 spans 13 amino acids. With 2 bases removed from V and 2 bases from J, the gap between germline ends came to 7 bases. The CDR3 reads CASSLSRTYEQYF. The CDR3 region has the DNA TGTGCCAGCAGTTTAAGCAGGACCTACGAGCAGTACTTC.

The chain couples TRBV2 to TRBJ1-6; perhaps TRBD1 as D (5 bases). Trimming pared 6 bases from V and 5 bases from J, leaving 17 bases between. The CDR3 is 16 residues long. In germline, CDR1 is SNHLY, CDR2 FYNNEI. In nucleotides, the CDR3 is TGTGCCAGCAGCCTCCAAAGACAGCAGCATAATTCACCCCTCCACTTT. Translation: CASSLQRQQHNSPLHF.

This sequence joins TRBV3-1 (or the pseudogene TRBV3-2) and TRBJ2-7; 7 bases line up with TRBD2. CDR1 and CDR2 (germline): LGHDT, YNNKEL (reference sequence). The CDR3 is 15 residues long. The V segment lost 4 bases and the J segment 3 bases; nucleotides outside the gene matches: 9. In DNA, the CDR3 is TGTGCCAGCAGCCCACTGCGGGACTACCACTACGAGCAGTACTTC. This codes for CASSPLRDYHYEQYF.

This chain links TRBV19 with TRBJ2-1, with D unclear. CDR1 LNHDA and CDR2 SQIVND come from the germline V gene (reference sequence). This CDR3 region has 13 residues. V was pared by 9 bases and J by 7 bases, with 16 bases between. CDR3 in amino acids: CASSLTRHNEQFF. The CDR3 DNA sequence: TGTGCCAGCTCACTCACCCGACATAATGAGCAGTTCTTC.

The rearrangement links TRBV6-5 to TRBJ1-1; D ambiguous. The germline V gene has CDR1 MNHEY and CDR2 SVGAGI. Trimming took 2 bases from V and 1 from J, leaving 8 bases between them. The CDR3 loop spans 14 amino acids. The CDR3 DNA is TGTGCCAGCAGTTACGACACTCAGAACACTGAAGCTTTCTTT. It encodes CASSYDTQNTEAFF.